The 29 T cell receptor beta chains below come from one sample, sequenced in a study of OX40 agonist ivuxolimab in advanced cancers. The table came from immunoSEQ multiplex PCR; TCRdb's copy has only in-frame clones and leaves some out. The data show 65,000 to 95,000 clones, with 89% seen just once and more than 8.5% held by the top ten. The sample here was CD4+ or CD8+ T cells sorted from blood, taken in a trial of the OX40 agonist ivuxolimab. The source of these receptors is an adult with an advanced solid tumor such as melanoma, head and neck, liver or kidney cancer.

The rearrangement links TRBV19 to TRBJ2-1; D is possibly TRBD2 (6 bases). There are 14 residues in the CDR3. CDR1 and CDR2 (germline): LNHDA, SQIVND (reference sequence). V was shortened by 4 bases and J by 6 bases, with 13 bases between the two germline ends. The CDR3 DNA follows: TGTGCCAGTAGTACCCTGCTAGCGAGCAATGAGCAGTTCTTC. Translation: CASSTLLASNEQFF.

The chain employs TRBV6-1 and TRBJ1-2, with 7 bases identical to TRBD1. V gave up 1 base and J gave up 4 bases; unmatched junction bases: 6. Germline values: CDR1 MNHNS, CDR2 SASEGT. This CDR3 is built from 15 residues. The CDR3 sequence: CASSEGLGGPYGYTF. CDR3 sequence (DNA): TGTGCCAGCAGTGAAGGTCTAGGGGGCCCCTATGGCTACACCTTC.

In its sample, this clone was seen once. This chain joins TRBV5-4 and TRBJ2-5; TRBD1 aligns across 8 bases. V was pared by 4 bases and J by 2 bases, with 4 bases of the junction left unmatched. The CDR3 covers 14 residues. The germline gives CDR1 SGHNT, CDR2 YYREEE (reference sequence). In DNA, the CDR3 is TGTGCCAGCAGCCTCAGACAGGGGCAAGAGACCCAGTACTTC. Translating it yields CASSLRQGQETQYF.

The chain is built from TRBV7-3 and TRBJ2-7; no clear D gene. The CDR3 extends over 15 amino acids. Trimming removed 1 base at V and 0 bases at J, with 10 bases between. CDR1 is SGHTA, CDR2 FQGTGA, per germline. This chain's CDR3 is CASSLIAVSSYEQYF. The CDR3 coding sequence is TGTGCCAGCAGCTTAATTGCGGTTAGCTCCTACGAGCAGTACTTC. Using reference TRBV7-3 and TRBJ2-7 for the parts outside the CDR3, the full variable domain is GAGVSQTPSNKVTEKGKYVELRCDPISGHTALYWYRQSLGQGPEFLIYFQGTGAADDSGLPNDRFFAVRPEGSVSTLKIQRTERGDSAVYLCASSLIAVSSYEQYFGPGTRLTVT.

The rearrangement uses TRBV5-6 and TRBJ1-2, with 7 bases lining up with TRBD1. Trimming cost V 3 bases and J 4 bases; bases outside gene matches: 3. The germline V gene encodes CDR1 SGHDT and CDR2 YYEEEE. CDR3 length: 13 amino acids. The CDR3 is CASSWGQIYGYTF. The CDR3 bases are TGTGCCAGCAGCTGGGGACAGATCTATGGCTACACCTTC.

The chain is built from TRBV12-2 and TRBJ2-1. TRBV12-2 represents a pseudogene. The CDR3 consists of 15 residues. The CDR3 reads CASRPDLRSYNEQFF. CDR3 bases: TGTGCAAGTCGCCCGGACCTCAGATCCTACAATGAGCAGTTCTTC.

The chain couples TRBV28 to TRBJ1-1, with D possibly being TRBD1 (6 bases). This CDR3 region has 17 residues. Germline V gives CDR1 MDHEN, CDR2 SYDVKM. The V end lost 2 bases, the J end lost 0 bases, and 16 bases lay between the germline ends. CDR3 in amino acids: CASSLAGGGSMNTEAFF. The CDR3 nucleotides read TGTGCCAGCAGTTTAGCGGGGGGCGGGAGTATGAACACTGAAGCTTTCTTT.

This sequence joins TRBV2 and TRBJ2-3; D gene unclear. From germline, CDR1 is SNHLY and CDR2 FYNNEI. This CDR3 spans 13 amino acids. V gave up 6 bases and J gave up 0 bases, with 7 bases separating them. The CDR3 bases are TGTGCCAGCAGAGTTGGGAGCACAGATACGCAGTATTTT. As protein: CASRVGSTDTQYF.

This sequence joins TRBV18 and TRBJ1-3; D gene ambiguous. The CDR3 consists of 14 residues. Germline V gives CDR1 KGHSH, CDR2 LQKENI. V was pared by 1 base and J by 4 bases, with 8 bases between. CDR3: CASSPQGRGNTIYF. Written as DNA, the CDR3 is TGTGCCAGCTCACCACAGGGTCGAGGAAACACCATATATTTT.

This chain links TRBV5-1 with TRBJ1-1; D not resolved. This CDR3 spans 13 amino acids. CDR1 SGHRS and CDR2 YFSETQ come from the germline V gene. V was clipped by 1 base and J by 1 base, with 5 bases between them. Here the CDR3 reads CASSLNANTEAFF. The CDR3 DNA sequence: TGCGCCAGCAGCTTGAACGCGAACACTGAAGCTTTCTTT.

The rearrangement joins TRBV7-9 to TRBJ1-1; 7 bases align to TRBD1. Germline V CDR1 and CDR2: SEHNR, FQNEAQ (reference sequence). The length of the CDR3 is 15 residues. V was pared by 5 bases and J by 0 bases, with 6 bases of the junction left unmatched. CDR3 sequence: CASSPPTGLNTEAFF. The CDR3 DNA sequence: TGTGCCAGCAGCCCACCGACAGGGTTGAACACTGAAGCTTTCTTT.

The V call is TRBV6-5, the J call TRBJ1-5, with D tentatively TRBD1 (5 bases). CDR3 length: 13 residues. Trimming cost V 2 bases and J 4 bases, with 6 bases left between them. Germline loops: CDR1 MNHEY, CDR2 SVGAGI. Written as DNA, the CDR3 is TGTGCCAGCAGTTACCGGGGGAATCAGCCCCAGCATTTT. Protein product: CASSYRGNQPQHF.

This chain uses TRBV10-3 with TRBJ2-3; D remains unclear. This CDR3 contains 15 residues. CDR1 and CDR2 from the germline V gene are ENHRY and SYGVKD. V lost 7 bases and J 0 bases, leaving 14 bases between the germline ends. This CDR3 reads CAIKGTAYSTDTQYF. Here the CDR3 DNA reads TGTGCCATCAAGGGAACAGCCTATAGCACAGATACGCAGTATTTT.

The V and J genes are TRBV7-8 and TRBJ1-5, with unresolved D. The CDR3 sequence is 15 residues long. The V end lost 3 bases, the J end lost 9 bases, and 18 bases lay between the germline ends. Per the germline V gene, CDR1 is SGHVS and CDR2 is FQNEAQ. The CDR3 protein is CASSFPGSPGGPQHF. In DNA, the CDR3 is TGTGCCAGCAGCTTCCCTGGCAGCCCGGGCGGGCCCCAGCATTTT.

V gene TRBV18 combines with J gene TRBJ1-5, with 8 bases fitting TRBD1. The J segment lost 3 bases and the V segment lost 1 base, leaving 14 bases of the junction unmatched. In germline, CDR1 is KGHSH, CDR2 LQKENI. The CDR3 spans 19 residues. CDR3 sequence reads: CASSPRKDEAGGSNQPQHF. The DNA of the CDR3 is TGTGCCAGCTCACCACGAAAAGACGAGGCAGGGGGCTCCAATCAGCCCCAGCATTTT.

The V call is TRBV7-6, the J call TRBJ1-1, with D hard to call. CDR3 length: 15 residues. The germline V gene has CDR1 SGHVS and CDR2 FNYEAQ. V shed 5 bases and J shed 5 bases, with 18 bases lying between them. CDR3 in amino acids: CASSRLVEFRTEAFF. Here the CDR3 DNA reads TGTGCCAGCAGCCGCCTGGTGGAGTTCAGGACTGAAGCTTTCTTT. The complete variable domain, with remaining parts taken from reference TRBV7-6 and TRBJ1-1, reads GAGVSQSPRYKVTKRGQDVALRCDPISGHVSLYWYRQALGQGPEFLTYFNYEAQQDKSGLPNDRFSAERPEGSISTLTIQRTEQRDSAMYRCASSRLVEFRTEAFFGQGTRLTVV.

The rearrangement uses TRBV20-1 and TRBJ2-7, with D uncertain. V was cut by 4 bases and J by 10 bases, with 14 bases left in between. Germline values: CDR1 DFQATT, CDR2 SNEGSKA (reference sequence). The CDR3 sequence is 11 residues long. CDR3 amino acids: CSAKTPSVQYF. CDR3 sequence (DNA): TGCAGTGCTAAGACCCCTAGTGTACAGTACTTC.

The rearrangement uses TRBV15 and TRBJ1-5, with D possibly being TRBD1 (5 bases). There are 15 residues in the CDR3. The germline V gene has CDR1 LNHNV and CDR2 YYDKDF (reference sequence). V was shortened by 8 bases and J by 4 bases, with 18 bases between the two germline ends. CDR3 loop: CATGSGRAGNQPQHF. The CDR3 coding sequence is TGTGCCACCGGGAGTGGCAGGGCCGGTAATCAGCCCCAGCATTTT.

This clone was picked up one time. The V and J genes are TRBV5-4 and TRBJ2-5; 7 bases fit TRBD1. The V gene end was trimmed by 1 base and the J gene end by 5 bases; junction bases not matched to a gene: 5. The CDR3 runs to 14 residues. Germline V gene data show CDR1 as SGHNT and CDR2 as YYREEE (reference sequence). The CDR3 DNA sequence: TGTGCCAGCAGCTTGCTAGGGGGCGGGGAGACCCAGTACTTC. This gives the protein CASSLLGGGETQYF.

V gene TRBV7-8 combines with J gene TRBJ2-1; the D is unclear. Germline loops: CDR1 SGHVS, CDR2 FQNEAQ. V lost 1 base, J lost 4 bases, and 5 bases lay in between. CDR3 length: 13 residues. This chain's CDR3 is CASSLDSYNEQFF. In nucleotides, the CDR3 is TGTGCCAGCAGCTTAGATTCTTACAATGAGCAGTTCTTC.

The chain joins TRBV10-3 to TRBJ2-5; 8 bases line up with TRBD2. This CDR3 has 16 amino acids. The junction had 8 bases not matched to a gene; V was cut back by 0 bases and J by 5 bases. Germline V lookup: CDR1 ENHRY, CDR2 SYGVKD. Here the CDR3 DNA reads TGTGCCATCAGTGAGTCTGCCAGCGGGAGAGGGGAGACCCAGTACTTC. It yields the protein CAISESASGRGETQYF.

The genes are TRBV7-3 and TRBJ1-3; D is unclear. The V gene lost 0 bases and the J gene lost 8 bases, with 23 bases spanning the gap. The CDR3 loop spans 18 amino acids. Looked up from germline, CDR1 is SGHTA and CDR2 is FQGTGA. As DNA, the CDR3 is TGTGCCAGCAGCTTAACGCCTCGCATTGGTAACGATGAACACACCATATATTTT. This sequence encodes CASSLTPRIGNDEHTIYF.

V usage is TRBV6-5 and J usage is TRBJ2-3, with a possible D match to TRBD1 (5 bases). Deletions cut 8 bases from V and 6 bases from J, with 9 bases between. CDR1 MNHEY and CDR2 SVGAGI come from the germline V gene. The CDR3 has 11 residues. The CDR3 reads CASQQVDTQYF. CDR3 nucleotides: TGTGCCAGCCAACAGGTGGATACGCAGTATTTT.

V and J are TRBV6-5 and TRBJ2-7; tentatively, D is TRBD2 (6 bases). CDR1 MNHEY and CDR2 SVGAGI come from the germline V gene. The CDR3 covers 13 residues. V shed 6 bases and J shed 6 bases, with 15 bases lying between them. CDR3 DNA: TGTGCCAGCAGAACCGGGACTTTGGGCGAGCAGTACTTC. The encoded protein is CASRTGTLGEQYF.

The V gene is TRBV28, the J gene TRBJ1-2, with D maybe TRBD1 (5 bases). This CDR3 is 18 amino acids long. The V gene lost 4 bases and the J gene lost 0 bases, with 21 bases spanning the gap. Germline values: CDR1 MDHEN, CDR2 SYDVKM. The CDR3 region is CASSYPPSDRHANYGYTF. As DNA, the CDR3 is TGTGCCAGCAGTTACCCCCCCTCCGACAGACATGCTAACTATGGCTACACCTTC.

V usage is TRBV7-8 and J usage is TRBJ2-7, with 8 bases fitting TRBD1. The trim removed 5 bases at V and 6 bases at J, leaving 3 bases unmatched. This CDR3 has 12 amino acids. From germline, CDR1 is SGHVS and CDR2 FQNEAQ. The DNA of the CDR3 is TGTGCCAGCAGCCGCGGGACAGGCGAGCAGTACTTC. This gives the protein CASSRGTGEQYF. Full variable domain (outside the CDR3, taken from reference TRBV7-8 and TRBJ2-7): GAGVSQSPRYKVAKRGQDVALRCDPISGHVSLFWYQQALGQGPEFLTYFQNEAQLDKSGLPSDRFFAERPEGSVSTLKIQRTQQEDSAVYLCASSRGTGEQYFGPGTRLTVT.

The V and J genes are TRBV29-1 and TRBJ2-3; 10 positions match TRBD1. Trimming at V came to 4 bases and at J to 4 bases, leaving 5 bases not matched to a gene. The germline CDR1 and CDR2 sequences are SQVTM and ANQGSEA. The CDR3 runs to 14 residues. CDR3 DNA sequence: TGCAGCGTTGCCCGGGACAGGGGCGCAGATACGCAGTATTTT. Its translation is CSVARDRGADTQYF.

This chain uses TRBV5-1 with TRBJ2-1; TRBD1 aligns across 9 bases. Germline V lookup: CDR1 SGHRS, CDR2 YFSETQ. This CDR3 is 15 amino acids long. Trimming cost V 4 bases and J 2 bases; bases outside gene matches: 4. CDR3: CASSAGTGTYNEQFF. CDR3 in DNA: TGCGCCAGCAGCGCCGGGACAGGGACCTACAATGAGCAGTTCTTC.

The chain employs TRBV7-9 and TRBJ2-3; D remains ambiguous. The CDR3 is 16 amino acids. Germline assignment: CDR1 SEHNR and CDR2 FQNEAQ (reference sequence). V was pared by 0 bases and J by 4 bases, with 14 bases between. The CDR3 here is CASSLADWNLPDTQYF. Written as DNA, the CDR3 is TGTGCCAGCAGCTTAGCAGATTGGAATTTGCCAGATACGCAGTATTTT.